These 27 T cell receptor beta chains came from one sample sequenced in a study of blood T cell repertoires in COVID-19. The data were produced by immunoSEQ multiplex PCR, yet TCRdb's version contains in-frame clones alone and is incomplete. The table lists approximately 120,000 clones, about 80% of them singletons. Material: peripheral blood. These receptors originate from a human donor in a cohort sampled during active COVID-19.

The CDR3 DNA reads as TGTGCCAGCAGCTTAGTTGGGGGCCGGGAGACCCAGTACTTC. This sequence encodes CASSLVGGRETQYF. The genes are TRBV11-1 and TRBJ2-5; TRBD1 is a possible D gene (6 bases). The V gene lost 1 base and the J gene lost 5 bases, with 11 bases spanning the gap. Germline V gene lookup returns CDR1 SGHAT and CDR2 FQDESV (reference sequence). This CDR3 has 14 amino acids.

The rearrangement joins TRBV10-3 to TRBJ2-7; weak D call: TRBD1 (6 bases). Germline CDR1 is ENHRY and CDR2 is SYGVKD. V gave up 6 bases and J gave up 7 bases, with 22 bases separating them. The CDR3 is made up of 15 amino acids. CDR3: CAIRTHSGQSKEQYF. The DNA for the CDR3 is TGTGCCATCAGGACCCATTCTGGACAGTCTAAGGAGCAGTACTTC.

The chain recombines TRBV5-1 with TRBJ2-3; a possible D gene is TRBD1 (5 bases). V lost 0 bases, J lost 13 bases, and 15 bases lay in between. This CDR3 region has 13 residues. Germline CDR1 is SGHRS and CDR2 is YFSETQ. CDR3 amino acids: CASSLEDKGRKYF. DNA for the CDR3: TGCGCCAGCAGCTTGGAGGACAAGGGGCGCAAGTATTTT.

The chain links TRBV12-3 or TRBV12-4 to TRBJ2-5; the match to TRBD2 covers 7 bases. V dropped 1 base and J dropped 9; count of bases not matched to a gene: 2. This CDR3 is 12 amino acids long. The CDR3 coding sequence is TGTGCCAGCAGTTTAGATCGGGAGGCCCAGTACTTC. Protein product: CASSLDREAQYF.

The chain couples TRBV9 to TRBJ2-1; D is possibly TRBD2 (5 bases). The germline V and J ends were trimmed by 4 bases and 5 bases, with 13 bases remaining between them. Germline V gives CDR1 SGDLS, CDR2 YYNGEE. This CDR3 is built from 14 residues. The CDR3 nucleotides read TGTGCCAGCAGCCCGACTAACGAGAACAATGAGCAGTTCTTC. This codes for CASSPTNENNEQFF.

The DNA of the CDR3 is TGTGCCAGCAGCCCCACCTGGGGTAGCGGGAGGGCCCGGGTTACGCAGTATTTT. Protein product: CASSPTWGSGRARVTQYF. The rearrangement links TRBV7-9 to TRBJ2-3; 11 positions agree with TRBD2. The CDR3 length is 18 residues. Germline V CDR1 and CDR2: SEHNR, FQNEAQ (reference sequence). V lost 5 bases, J lost 8 bases, and 18 bases stayed unmatched. Full variable domain (missing parts from reference TRBV7-9 and TRBJ2-3): DTGVSQNPRHKITKRGQNVTFRCDPISEHNRLYWYRQTLGQGPEFLTYFQNEAQLEKSRLLSDRFSAERPKGSFSTLEIQRTEQGDSAMYLCASSPTWGSGRARVTQYFGPGTRLTVL.

The chain is built from TRBV2 and TRBJ2-2, with a weak D call TRBD2 (6 bases). This CDR3 contains 17 residues. Germline CDR1 reads SNHLY; CDR2 reads FYNNEI. V gave up 0 bases and J gave up 1 base, with 12 bases separating them. The CDR3 DNA follows: TGTGCCAGCAGTGAAGCGATGGGAGCGGGGAACACCGGGGAGCTGTTTTTT. As protein: CASSEAMGAGNTGELFF.

This clone was recorded once. V usage is TRBV3-1 (or the pseudogene TRBV3-2) and J usage is TRBJ1-2; TRBD1 is a possible D gene (5 bases). The germline V gene has CDR1 LGHDT and CDR2 YNNKEL (reference sequence). V lost 5 bases to trimming and J lost 5 bases, with 12 bases between them. The CDR3 runs 13 residues. The CDR3 here is CASSSGPGYGYTF. In DNA form, the CDR3 reads TGTGCCAGCAGCTCTGGACCAGGGTATGGCTACACCTTC.

CDR3 nucleotides: TGTGCCAGTAGTCGACAGGAAGATAATGAAAAACTGTTTTTT. Protein sequence: CASSRQEDNEKLFF. The J gene is TRBJ1-4, the V gene TRBV19, with D possibly TRBD1 on 6 matching bases. Germline CDR1 is LNHDA and CDR2 is SQIVND (reference sequence). The V gene lost 5 bases and the J gene lost 4 bases, with 11 bases spanning the gap. The CDR3 sequence is 14 residues long.

This clone was counted only a few times. The chain combines TRBV29-1 with TRBJ1-2; D unresolved. The CDR3 is made up of 13 amino acids. Trimming shortened V by 6 bases and J by 0 bases, and 11 bases separated the two germline ends. Germline V gene data show CDR1 as SQVTM and CDR2 as ANQGSEA. The CDR3 DNA follows: TGCAGCGTCAATCCGGGAACTAACTATGGCTACACCTTC. It codes for CSVNPGTNYGYTF.

Remarks on this clone: A read error may account for a junction end that differs from germline. Other DNA sequences within the sample encode an identical CDR3. V gene TRBV7-2 combines with J gene TRBJ2-2, with D perhaps matching TRBD2 (6 bases). This CDR3 region has 15 residues. CDR1 and CDR2 from the germline V gene are SGHTA and FQGNSA. CDR3 residues: CASSFGGAYTGELFF. DNA of the CDR3: TGTGCCAGCAGCTTCGGAGGGGCCTACACCGGGGAACTGTTTTTT. The full variable domain, with the rest looked up from reference TRBV7-2 and TRBJ2-2, is GAGVSQSPSNKVTEKGKDVELRCDPISGHTALYWYRQSLGQGLEFLIYFQGNSAPDKSGLPSDRFSAERTGGSVSTLTIQRTQQEDSAVYLCASSFGGAYTGELFFGEGSRLTVL.

J is TRBJ1-5 and V is TRBV7-2; no clear D gene. Trimming took 1 base from V and 3 from J, leaving 10 bases between them. The CDR3 sequence is 15 residues long. The V gene's germline CDR1 is SGHTA and CDR2 FQGNSA. The CDR3 region is CASSLVGAVNQPQHF. CDR3 sequence (DNA): TGTGCCAGCAGCTTAGTGGGCGCAGTCAATCAGCCCCAGCATTTT.

The V and J genes are TRBV7-2 and TRBJ1-2; D gene unclear. The CDR3 contains 15 residues. The ends were cut back, 7 bases at V and 4 bases at J, with 19 bases in the middle. CDR1 SGHTA and CDR2 FQGNSA come from the germline V gene. The CDR3 DNA reads TGTGCCAGCACTACCCTCCGGGGTAACCCCTATGGCTACACCTTC. Encoded protein: CASTTLRGNPYGYTF.

The CDR3 DNA reads TGTGCCAGCAGCTTGAGGGTTGGAGATACGCAGTATTTT. It translates to CASSLRVGDTQYF. The rearrangement links TRBV13 to TRBJ2-3; D perhaps matches TRBD2 (5 bases). The germline gives CDR1 PRHDT, CDR2 FYEKMQ (reference sequence). The germline V and J ends were trimmed by 3 bases and 5 bases, with 9 bases remaining between them. The CDR3 totals 13 residues.

V usage is TRBV6-5 and J usage is TRBJ1-2; tentatively, D is TRBD1 (5 bases). CDR3 length: 15 amino acids. CDR1 MNHEY and CDR2 SVGAGI come from the germline V gene. V lost 8 bases and J 4 bases, leaving 20 bases between the germline ends. As DNA, the CDR3 is TGTGCCAGCCGGGACGGGGGAGGCCTCGGCTATGGCTACACCTTC. Its protein product is CASRDGGGLGYGYTF.

This chain joins TRBV6-1 and TRBJ1-2, with TRBD1 matching 12 bases. Germline V gene sequence: CDR1 MNHNS, CDR2 SASEGT. J gave up 5 bases and V 3 bases, and 7 bases lay outside the gene matches. The CDR3 spans 16 residues. The CDR3, as DNA: TGTGCCAGCAGTGATTGGGACAGGGGGCCTAGGTATGGCTACACCTTC. Protein product: CASSDWDRGPRYGYTF.

A single count supports this clone. The J gene is TRBJ1-5, the V gene TRBV19; D possibly corresponds to TRBD1 (5 bases). CDR1 and CDR2 (germline): LNHDA, SQIVND (reference sequence). The ends were cut back, 4 bases at V and 1 base at J, with 8 bases in the middle. This CDR3 has 14 amino acids. In DNA form, the CDR3 reads TGTGCCAGTAGTACCGACAGCAGCAATCAGCCCCAGCATTTT. It specifies CASSTDSSNQPQHF.

The genes are TRBV19 and TRBJ1-5, with 11 bases matching TRBD1. The CDR3 is made up of 14 amino acids. The V segment lost 10 bases and the J segment 7 bases; nucleotides outside the gene matches: 9. Germline CDR1 is LNHDA and CDR2 is SQIVND (reference sequence). The CDR3 DNA reads as TGTGCCACCTCCGGGACAGGGGGAGGGCAGCCCCAGCATTTT. The encoded protein is CATSGTGGGQPQHF.

CDR3 coding DNA: TGCAGCGCCCTAGGACAGGGCTTCACTGAAGCTTTCTTT. The encoded protein is CSALGQGFTEAFF. The V and J genes are TRBV29-1 and TRBJ1-1, with 8 bases aligning to TRBD1. The CDR3 has 13 amino acids. V gave up 7 bases and J gave up 4 bases; unmatched junction bases: 8. Germline values: CDR1 SQVTM, CDR2 ANQGSEA.

The V call is TRBV6-5, the J call TRBJ1-5; the match to TRBD1 covers 11 bases. Trimming removed 5 bases from V and 6 bases from J; junction bases left unmatched: 6. This CDR3 has 15 amino acids. The germline V gene encodes CDR1 MNHEY and CDR2 SVGAGI. CDR3: CASSTGTGGGQPQHF. Written as DNA, the CDR3 is TGTGCCAGCAGTACCGGGACAGGGGGAGGTCAGCCCCAGCATTTT.

The chain carries TRBV7-2 and TRBJ2-1; 11 bases agree with TRBD2. The CDR3 is 17 residues long. V dropped 2 bases and J dropped 9; count of bases not matched to a gene: 12. Germline loops: CDR1 SGHTA, CDR2 FQGNSA. The DNA of the CDR3 is TGTGCCAGCAGCTTATTTGGTAGCGGGGGGGCCGGAATTGAGCAGTTCTTC. Its translation is CASSLFGSGGAGIEQFF.

This clone was found once. This rearrangement joins TRBV4-2 to TRBJ2-3; 11 bases agree with TRBD2. Germline V gene sequence: CDR1 LGHNA, CDR2 YNFKEQ. This CDR3 has 16 amino acids. J was trimmed by 6 bases and V by 4 bases; bases with no gene match: 9. The CDR3 sequence: CASSLLRLAGMDTQYF. CDR3 in DNA: TGTGCCAGCAGCCTCCTTAGACTAGCGGGAATGGATACGCAGTATTTT.

J is TRBJ1-4 and V is TRBV3-1 (or the pseudogene TRBV3-2), with a tentative D call TRBD1 (5 bases). CDR1 and CDR2 (germline): LGHDT, YNNKEL (reference sequence). The CDR3 contains 14 residues. Trimming took 3 bases from V and 6 from J, leaving 11 bases between them. The CDR3: CASSQGLQDEKLFF. Written as DNA, the CDR3 is TGTGCCAGCAGCCAGGGTTTACAGGATGAAAAACTGTTTTTT.

The chain combines TRBV18 with TRBJ1-1, with a tentative D call TRBD1 (5 bases). This CDR3 has 14 amino acids. V was clipped by 2 bases and J by 1 base, with 8 bases between them. CDR1 is KGHSH and CDR2 is LQKENI in the germline V gene. This CDR3 reads CASSPGTWNTEAFF. Written as DNA, the CDR3 is TGTGCCAGCTCACCAGGGACTTGGAACACTGAAGCTTTCTTT.

This clone occurred once. This sequence joins TRBV19 and TRBJ1-2; possibly TRBD1 for D (5 bases). With 8 bases removed from V and 5 bases from J, the gap between germline ends came to 12 bases. Germline V gives CDR1 LNHDA, CDR2 SQIVND (reference sequence). The length of the CDR3 is 12 residues. The CDR3 DNA is TGTGCCAGTCGAGCCAGGGATTATGGCTACACCTTC. As protein: CASRARDYGYTF.

This clone was recorded once. The V and J genes are TRBV11-2 and TRBJ2-2; 9 bases map to TRBD2. The V gene end was trimmed by 1 base and the J gene end by 6 bases; junction bases not matched to a gene: 3. Germline CDR1 SGHAT, CDR2 FQNNGV. The CDR3 sequence is 15 residues long. CDR3 loop: CASSLGGGASGELFF. The DNA of the CDR3 is TGTGCCAGCAGCTTAGGCGGGGGGGCCTCCGGGGAGCTGTTTTTT.

The count of this clone is one. CDR3 protein: CASSSEGRGYGYTF. CDR3 in DNA: TGTGCCAGCAGTTCCGAGGGGAGGGGGTATGGCTACACCTTC. The chain couples TRBV28 to TRBJ1-2, with TRBD1 as a possible D gene (6 bases). Deletions cut 4 bases from V and 5 bases from J, with 14 bases between. CDR3 size: 14 residues. The germline V gene encodes CDR1 MDHEN and CDR2 SYDVKM.